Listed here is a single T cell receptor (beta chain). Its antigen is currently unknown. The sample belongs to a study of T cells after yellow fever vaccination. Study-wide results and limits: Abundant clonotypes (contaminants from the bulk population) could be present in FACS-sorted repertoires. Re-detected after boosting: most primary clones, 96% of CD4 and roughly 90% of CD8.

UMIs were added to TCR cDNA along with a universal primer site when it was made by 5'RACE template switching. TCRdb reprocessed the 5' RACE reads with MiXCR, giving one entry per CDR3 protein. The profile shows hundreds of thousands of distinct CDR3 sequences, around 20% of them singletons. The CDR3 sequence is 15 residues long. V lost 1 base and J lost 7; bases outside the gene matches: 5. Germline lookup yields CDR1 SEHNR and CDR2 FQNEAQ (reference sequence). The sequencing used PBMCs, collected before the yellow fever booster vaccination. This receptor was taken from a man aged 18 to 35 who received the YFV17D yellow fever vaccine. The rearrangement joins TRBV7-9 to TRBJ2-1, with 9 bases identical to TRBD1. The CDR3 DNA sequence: TGTGCCAGCAGCTTAGTACAGGGGGCTGAAAATGAGCAGTTCTTC. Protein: CASSLVQGAENEQFF.